Shown below are 10 T cell receptor beta chains from a single sample sequenced in a study of T cell responses to AZD1222 COVID-19 vaccine. Libraries were prepared by immunoSEQ multiplex PCR; TCRdb keeps only in-frame clonotypes and omits some of them. The sample holds about 120,000 clones; 85% to 95% are singletons and the top ten take approximately 5%. Sequences were derived from peripheral blood, sampled 28 days after the second AZD1222 dose. The receptors derive from an adult who received the AZD1222 COVID-19 vaccine.

CDR3 sequence reads: CASSLGGTVRNTEAFF. In DNA form, the CDR3 reads TGTGCCAGCAGCTTAGGTGGGACGGTGAGGAACACTGAAGCTTTCTTT. V and J are TRBV7-2 and TRBJ1-1, with D tentatively TRBD1 (5 bases). The CDR3 is made up of 16 amino acids. Trimming stripped 1 base from V and 1 base from J, with 13 bases between. Per the germline V gene, CDR1 is SGHTA and CDR2 is FQGNSA.

This rearrangement joins TRBV7-9 to TRBJ1-5; no firm D call. With 5 bases removed from V and 6 bases from J, the gap between germline ends came to 11 bases. The CDR3 runs 13 residues. CDR1 and CDR2 (germline): SEHNR, FQNEAQ (reference sequence). For the CDR3, the DNA is TGTGCCAGCAGCCCTGGAGCGGTTCAGCCCCAGCATTTT. Its translation is CASSPGAVQPQHF.

The chain uses TRBV6-2 or TRBV6-3 and TRBJ1-2; 9 positions match TRBD1. In germline, CDR1 is MNHEY, CDR2 SVGEGT. V dropped 6 bases and J dropped 4; count of bases not matched to a gene: 3. This CDR3 spans 13 amino acids. The CDR3 here is CASSAGQGYGYTF. In DNA form, the CDR3 reads TGTGCCAGCAGCGCGGGACAGGGCTATGGCTACACCTTC.

The chain has TRBV4-2 and TRBJ1-1; 10 bases align to TRBD1. The CDR3 runs to 15 residues. Unmatched junction bases numbered 7, after V lost 4 bases and J lost 5 bases. Germline V gene sequence: CDR1 LGHNA, CDR2 YNFKEQ. The CDR3 loop reads CASSLKDRGRTEAFF. CDR3 bases: TGTGCCAGCAGCCTAAAGGACAGGGGGAGGACTGAAGCTTTCTTT.

The chain has TRBV29-1 and TRBJ2-7; 9 nucleotides align to TRBD1. Losses at the gene ends were 7 bases for V and 5 bases for J; bases not matched to a gene: 12. This CDR3 spans 14 amino acids. Looked up from germline, CDR1 is SQVTM and CDR2 is ANQGSEA. Here the CDR3 DNA reads TGCAGCGCTGGATGGACAGGGGCGAACCACGAGCAGTACTTC. As protein: CSAGWTGANHEQYF.

This chain links TRBV5-4 with TRBJ2-5; maybe TRBD2 (6 bases). Germline CDR1 is SGHNT and CDR2 is YYREEE (reference sequence). Trimming removed 3 bases at V and 14 bases at J, with 20 bases between. The CDR3 is 13 residues long. The CDR3 DNA sequence: TGTGCCAGCAGCTCCCAAGCGGGCGCCCGTCATTACTTC. Translated: CASSSQAGARHYF.

V usage is TRBV5-1 and J usage is TRBJ1-5; D possibly corresponds to TRBD1 (6 bases). Germline CDR1 and CDR2: SGHRS and YFSETQ. The CDR3 is 15 residues long. V dropped 5 bases and J dropped 8 bases, with 20 bases sitting between them. The CDR3 is CASRETGLMVEPQHF. As DNA, the CDR3 is TGCGCCAGCAGGGAGACAGGCCTAATGGTTGAGCCCCAGCATTTT.

The chain uses TRBV5-1 and TRBJ1-4; no clear D. With 1 base removed from V and 7 bases from J, the gap between germline ends came to 8 bases. CDR1 is SGHRS and CDR2 is YFSETQ in the germline V gene. The CDR3 is 13 amino acids. The chain's CDR3 is CASSLRSGEKLFF. The CDR3 DNA reads TGCGCCAGCAGCTTGAGGAGTGGTGAAAAACTGTTTTTT.

The rearrangement joins TRBV19 to TRBJ2-2; the match to TRBD1 covers 9 bases. The CDR3 spans 14 residues. The J segment lost 4 bases and the V segment lost 8 bases, leaving 5 bases of the junction unmatched. The germline gives CDR1 LNHDA, CDR2 SQIVND (reference sequence). The CDR3 coding sequence is TGTGCCAGTTTAGGACAGGGGATCACCGGGGAGCTGTTTTTT. This gives the protein CASLGQGITGELFF.

V and J are TRBV10-3 and TRBJ1-3, with D unresolved. This CDR3 spans 15 amino acids. Trimming took off 2 bases at V and 0 bases at J, with 8 bases between the two ends. Germline V lookup: CDR1 ENHRY, CDR2 SYGVKD. Written as DNA, the CDR3 is TGTGCCATCAGTGAGGGCGGATTCTCTGGAAACACCATATATTTT. Protein: CAISEGGFSGNTIYF.